This T cell receptor (beta chain) was identified in a study of OX40 agonist ivuxolimab in advanced cancers. The repertoire was sequenced with immunoSEQ multiplex PCR; TCRdb's copy has only in-frame clones and lacks some. The sample has about 12,000 clones, about four fifths seen once. V lost 6 bases to trimming and J lost 0 bases, with 12 bases between them. Germline V gives CDR1 MDHEN, CDR2 SYDVKM. The CDR3 covers 15 residues. The J gene is TRBJ2-4, the V gene TRBV28; no clear D. Material: CD4+ or CD8+ T cells sorted from blood, obtained in a trial of the OX40 agonist ivuxolimab. The origin of this receptor is an adult with an advanced solid tumor such as melanoma, head and neck, liver or kidney cancer. The CDR3 sequence is CASSRSWVAKNIQYF. CDR3 sequence (DNA): TGTGCCAGCAGCCGCTCTTGGGTAGCCAAAAACATTCAGTACTTC.